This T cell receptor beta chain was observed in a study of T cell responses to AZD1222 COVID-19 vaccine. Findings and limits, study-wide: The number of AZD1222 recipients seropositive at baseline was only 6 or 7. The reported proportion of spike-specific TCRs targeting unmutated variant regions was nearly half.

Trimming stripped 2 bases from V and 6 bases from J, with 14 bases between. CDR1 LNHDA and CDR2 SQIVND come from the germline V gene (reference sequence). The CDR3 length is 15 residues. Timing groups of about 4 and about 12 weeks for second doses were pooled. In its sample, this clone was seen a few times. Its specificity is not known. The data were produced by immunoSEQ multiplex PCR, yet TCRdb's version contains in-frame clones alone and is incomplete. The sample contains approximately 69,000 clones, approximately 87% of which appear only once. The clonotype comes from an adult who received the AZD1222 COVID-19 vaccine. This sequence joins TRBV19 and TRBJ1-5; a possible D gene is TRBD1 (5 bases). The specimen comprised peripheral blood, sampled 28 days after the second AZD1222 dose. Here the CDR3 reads CASSIRGVKGQPQHF. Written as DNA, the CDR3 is TGTGCCAGTAGTATAAGGGGCGTAAAAGGTCAGCCCCAGCATTTT.